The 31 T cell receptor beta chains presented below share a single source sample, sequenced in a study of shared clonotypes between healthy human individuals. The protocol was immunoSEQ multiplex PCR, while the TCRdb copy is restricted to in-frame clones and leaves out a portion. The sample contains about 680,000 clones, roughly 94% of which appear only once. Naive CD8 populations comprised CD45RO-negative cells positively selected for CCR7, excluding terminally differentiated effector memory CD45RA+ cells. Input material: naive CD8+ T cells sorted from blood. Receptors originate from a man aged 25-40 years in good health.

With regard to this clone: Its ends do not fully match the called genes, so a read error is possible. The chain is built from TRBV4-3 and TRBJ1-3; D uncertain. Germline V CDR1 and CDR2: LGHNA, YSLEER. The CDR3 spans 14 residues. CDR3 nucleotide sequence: TGCGCCAGCAGCCAAGATCCCTCTAGAAACACCATATATTTT. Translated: CASSQDPSRNTIYF.

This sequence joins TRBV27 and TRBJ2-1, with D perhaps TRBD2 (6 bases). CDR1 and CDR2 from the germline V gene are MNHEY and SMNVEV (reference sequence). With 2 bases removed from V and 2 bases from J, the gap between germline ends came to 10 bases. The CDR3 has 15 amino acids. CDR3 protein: CASSLSGRPYNEQFF. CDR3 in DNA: TGTGCCAGCAGTTTAAGTGGGAGGCCCTACAATGAGCAGTTCTTC.

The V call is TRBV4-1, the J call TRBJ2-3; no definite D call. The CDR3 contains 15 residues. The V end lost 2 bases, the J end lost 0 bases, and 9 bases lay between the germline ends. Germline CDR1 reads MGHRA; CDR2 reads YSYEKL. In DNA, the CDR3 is TGCGCCAGCAGCCAAAACGCGCTAAGCACAGATACGCAGTATTTT. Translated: CASSQNALSTDTQYF.

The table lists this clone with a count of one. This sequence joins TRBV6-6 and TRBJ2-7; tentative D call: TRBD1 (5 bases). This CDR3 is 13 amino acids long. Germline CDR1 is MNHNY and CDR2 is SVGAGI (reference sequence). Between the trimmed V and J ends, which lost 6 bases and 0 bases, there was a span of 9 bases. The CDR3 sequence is CASSDTGSYEQYF. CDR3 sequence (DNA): TGTGCCAGCAGCGACACAGGCTCCTACGAGCAGTACTTC.

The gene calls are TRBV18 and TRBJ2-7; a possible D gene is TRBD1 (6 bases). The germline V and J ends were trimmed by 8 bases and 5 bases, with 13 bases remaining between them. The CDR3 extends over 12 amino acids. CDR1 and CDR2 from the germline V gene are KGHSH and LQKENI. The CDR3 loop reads CASKSRDNEQYF. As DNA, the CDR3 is TGTGCCAGCAAGAGCCGGGACAACGAGCAGTACTTC.

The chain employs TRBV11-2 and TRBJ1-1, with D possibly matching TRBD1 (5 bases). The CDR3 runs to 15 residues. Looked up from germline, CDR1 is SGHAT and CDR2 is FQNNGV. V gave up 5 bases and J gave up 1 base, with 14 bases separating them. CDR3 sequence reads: CASSQEGNQNTEAFF. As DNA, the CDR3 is TGTGCCAGCAGCCAGGAGGGGAATCAGAACACTGAAGCTTTCTTT.

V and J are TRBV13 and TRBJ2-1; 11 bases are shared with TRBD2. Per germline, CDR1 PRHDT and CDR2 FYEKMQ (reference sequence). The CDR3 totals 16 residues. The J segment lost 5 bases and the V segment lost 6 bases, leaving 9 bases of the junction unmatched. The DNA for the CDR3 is TGTGCCAGCAGTGCCCTAGCGGGAGGTAGCGACAATGAGCAGTTCTTC. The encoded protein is CASSALAGGSDNEQFF. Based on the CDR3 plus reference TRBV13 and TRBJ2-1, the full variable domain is AAGVIQSPRHLIKEKRETATLKCYPIPRHDTVYWYQQGPGQDPQFLISFYEKMQSDKGSIPDRFSAQQFSDYHSELNMSSLELGDSALYFCASSALAGGSDNEQFFGPGTRLTVL.

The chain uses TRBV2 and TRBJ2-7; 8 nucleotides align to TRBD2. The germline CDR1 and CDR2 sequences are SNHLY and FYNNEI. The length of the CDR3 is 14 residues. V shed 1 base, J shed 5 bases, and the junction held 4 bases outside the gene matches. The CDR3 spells CASSEGDSGNEQYF. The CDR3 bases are TGTGCCAGCAGTGAAGGGGATAGCGGGAACGAGCAGTACTTC. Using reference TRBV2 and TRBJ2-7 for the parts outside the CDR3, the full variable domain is EPEVTQTPSHQVTQMGQEVILRCVPISNHLYFYWYRQILGQKVEFLVSFYNNEISEKSEIFDDQFSVERPDGSNFTLKIRSTKLEDSAMYFCASSEGDSGNEQYFGPGTRLTVT.

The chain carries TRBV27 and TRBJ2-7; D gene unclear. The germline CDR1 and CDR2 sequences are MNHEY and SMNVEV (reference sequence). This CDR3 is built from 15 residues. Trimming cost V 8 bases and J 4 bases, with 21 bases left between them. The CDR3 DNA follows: TGTGCCAGCGGACGGCAATTGGGTTTGGGTTACGAGCAGTACTTC. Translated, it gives CASGRQLGLGYEQYF.

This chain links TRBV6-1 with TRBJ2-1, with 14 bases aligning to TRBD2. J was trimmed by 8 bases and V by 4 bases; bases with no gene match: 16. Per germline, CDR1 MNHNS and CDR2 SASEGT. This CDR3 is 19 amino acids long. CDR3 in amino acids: CASSAWGTSGRGEIHEQFF. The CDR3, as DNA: TGTGCCAGCAGTGCCTGGGGGACTAGCGGGAGAGGAGAGATTCATGAGCAGTTCTTC.

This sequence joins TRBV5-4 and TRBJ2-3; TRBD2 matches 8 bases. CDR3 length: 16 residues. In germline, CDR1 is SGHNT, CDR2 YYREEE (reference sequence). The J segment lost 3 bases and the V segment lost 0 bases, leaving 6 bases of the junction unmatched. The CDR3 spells CASSLGRSGTTDTQYF. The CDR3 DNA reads TGTGCCAGCAGCTTGGGGCGTAGCGGGACAACAGATACGCAGTATTTT.

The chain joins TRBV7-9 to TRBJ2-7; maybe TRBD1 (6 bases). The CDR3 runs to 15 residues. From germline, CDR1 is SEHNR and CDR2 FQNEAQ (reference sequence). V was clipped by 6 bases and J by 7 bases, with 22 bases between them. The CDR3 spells CASSREWGQTKEQYF. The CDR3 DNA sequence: TGTGCCAGCAGTCGAGAGTGGGGGCAAACCAAAGAGCAGTACTTC.

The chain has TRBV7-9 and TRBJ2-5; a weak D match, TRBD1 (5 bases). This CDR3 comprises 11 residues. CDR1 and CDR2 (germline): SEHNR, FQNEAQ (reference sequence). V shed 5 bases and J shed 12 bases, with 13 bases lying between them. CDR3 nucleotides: TGTGCCAGCAGCCACGCAGGGATTAAGTACTTC. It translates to CASSHAGIKYF.

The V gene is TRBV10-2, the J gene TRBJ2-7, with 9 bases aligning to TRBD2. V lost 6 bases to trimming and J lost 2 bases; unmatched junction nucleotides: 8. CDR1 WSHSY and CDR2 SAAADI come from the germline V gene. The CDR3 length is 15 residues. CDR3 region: CASSPGTSRTYEQYF. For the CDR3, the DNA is TGCGCCAGCAGCCCCGGGACTAGCAGAACCTACGAGCAGTACTTC.

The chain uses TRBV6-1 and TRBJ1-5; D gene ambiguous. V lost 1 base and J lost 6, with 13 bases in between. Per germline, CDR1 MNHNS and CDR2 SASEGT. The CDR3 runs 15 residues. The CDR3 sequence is CASSEGVGFVQPQHF. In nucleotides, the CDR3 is TGTGCCAGCAGTGAAGGAGTAGGGTTCGTTCAGCCCCAGCATTTT.

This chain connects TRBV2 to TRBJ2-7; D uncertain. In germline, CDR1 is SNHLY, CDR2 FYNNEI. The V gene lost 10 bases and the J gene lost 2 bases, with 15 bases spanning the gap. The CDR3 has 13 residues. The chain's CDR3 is CATIRTVAYEQYF. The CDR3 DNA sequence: TGTGCCACCATAAGGACGGTGGCCTACGAGCAGTACTTC.

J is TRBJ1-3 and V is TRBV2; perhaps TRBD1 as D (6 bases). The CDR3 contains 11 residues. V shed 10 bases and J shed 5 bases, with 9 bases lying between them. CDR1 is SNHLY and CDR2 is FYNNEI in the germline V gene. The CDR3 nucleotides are TGTGCCACCAGGGGACGAAACACCATATATTTT. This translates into CATRGRNTIYF.

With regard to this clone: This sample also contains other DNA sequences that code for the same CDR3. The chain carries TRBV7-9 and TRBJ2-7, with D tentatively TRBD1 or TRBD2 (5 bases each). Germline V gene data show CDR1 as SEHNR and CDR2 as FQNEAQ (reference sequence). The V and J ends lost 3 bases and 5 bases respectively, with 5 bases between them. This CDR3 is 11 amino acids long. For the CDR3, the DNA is TGTGCCAGCAGCTTGGGGGACGAGCAGTACTTC. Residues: CASSLGDEQYF.

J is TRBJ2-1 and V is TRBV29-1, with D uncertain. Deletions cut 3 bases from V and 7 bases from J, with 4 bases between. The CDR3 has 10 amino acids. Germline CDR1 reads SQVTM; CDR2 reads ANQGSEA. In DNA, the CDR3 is TGCAGCGTTGATGCGAATGAGCAGTTCTTC. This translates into CSVDANEQFF.

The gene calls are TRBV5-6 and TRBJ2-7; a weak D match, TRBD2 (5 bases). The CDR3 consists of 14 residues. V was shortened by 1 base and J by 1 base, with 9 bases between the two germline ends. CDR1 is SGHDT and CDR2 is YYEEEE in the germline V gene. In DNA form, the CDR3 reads TGTGCCAGCAGCTTGACCGGGAAATCCTACGAGCAGTACTTC. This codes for CASSLTGKSYEQYF.

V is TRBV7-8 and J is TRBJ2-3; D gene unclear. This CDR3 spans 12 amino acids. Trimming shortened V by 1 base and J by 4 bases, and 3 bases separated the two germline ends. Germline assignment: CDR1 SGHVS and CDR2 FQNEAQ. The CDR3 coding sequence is TGTGCCAGCAGCTTAGAAGCAGATACGCAGTATTTT. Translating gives CASSLEADTQYF.

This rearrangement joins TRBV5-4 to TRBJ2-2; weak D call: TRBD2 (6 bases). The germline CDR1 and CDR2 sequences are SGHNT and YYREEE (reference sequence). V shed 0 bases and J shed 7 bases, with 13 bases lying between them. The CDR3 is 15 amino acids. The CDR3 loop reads CASSLGLEYIGELFF. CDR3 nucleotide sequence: TGTGCCAGCAGCTTGGGACTAGAATATATCGGGGAGCTGTTTTTT.

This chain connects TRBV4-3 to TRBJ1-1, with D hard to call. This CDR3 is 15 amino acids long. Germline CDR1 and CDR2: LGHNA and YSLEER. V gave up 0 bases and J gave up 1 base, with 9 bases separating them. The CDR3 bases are TGCGCCAGCAGCCAAGATATAAGCAAGAACACTGAAGCTTTCTTT. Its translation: CASSQDISKNTEAFF.

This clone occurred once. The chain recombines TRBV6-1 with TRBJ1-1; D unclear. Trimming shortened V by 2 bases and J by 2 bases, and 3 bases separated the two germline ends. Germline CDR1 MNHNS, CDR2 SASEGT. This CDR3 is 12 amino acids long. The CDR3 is CASSEFNTEAFF. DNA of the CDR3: TGTGCCAGCAGTGAATTCAACACTGAAGCTTTCTTT.

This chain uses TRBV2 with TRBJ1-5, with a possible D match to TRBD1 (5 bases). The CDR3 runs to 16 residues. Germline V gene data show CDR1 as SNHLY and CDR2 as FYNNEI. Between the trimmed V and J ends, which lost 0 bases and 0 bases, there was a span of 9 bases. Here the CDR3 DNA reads TGTGCCAGCAGTGAAGCTTCAGGGATTAGCAATCAGCCCCAGCATTTT. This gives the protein CASSEASGISNQPQHF.

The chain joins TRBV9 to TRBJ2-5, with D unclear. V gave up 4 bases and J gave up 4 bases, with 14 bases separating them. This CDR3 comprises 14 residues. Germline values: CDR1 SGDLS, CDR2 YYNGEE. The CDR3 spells CASSPHKVGETQYF. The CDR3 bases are TGTGCCAGCAGCCCCCACAAGGTAGGAGAGACCCAGTACTTC.

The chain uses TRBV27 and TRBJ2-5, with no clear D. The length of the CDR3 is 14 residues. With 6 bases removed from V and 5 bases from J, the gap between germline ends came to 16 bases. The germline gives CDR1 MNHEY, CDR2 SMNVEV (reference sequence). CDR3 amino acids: CASRTTPQWETQYF. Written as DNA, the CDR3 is TGTGCCAGCAGGACCACCCCCCAGTGGGAGACCCAGTACTTC.

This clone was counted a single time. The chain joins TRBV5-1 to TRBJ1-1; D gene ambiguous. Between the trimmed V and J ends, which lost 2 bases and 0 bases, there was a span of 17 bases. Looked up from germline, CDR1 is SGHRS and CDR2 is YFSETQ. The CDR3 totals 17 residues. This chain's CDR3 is CASSLSDLGRLNTEAFF. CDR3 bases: TGCGCCAGCAGCTTATCAGATCTTGGCAGATTGAACACTGAAGCTTTCTTT.

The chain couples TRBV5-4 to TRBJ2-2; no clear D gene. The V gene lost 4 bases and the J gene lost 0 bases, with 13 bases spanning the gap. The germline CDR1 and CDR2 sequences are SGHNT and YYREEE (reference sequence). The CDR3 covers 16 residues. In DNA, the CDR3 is TGTGCCAGCAGCCCAAGCGTGGTCCCGAACACCGGGGAGCTGTTTTTT. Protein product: CASSPSVVPNTGELFF.

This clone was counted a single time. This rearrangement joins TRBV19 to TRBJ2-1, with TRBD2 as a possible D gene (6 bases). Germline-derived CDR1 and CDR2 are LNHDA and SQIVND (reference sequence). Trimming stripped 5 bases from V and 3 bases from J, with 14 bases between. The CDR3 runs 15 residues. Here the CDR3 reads CASSYLGTVYNEQFF. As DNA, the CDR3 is TGTGCCAGTAGTTACCTCGGGACTGTCTACAATGAGCAGTTCTTC.

The chain's CDR3 is CASSLRERETQYF. The CDR3 nucleotides are TGTGCCAGCAGCTTAAGGGAGAGAGAGACCCAGTACTTC. The chain employs TRBV7-6 and TRBJ2-5; D might be TRBD2 (5 bases). CDR3 length: 13 amino acids. Trimming shortened V by 2 bases and J by 4 bases, and 8 bases separated the two germline ends. Looked up from germline, CDR1 is SGHVS and CDR2 is FNYEAQ.